This T cell receptor (beta chain) was retrieved from a study of CD8+ T cells in alopecia areata (dated by TCRdb to between 2018 and 2020). For context, the study as a whole: The treated patients, all with moderate-to-severe alopecia areata, were enrolled in an open-label pilot trial of oral tofacitinib given at 5 to 10 mg twice daily. Tofacitinib was given for 6 to 18 months, followed by 6 months of follow-up off drug to assess delayed response and recurrence. TCRbeta CDR3 regions were amplified by immunoSEQ multiplex PCR using 35 Vbeta forward and 13 Jbeta reverse primers. Clonality in the scalp was compared among normal scalp (n=4), patchy alopecia areata scalp (n=8), and alopecia totalis/universalis scalp (n=8). The SALT score, which quantifies the percentage of affected scalp surface area, was used to measure disease severity in treated patients. On the human side, TCRbeta sequencing was run on scalp tissue and on sorted CD4+ and CD8+ peripheral blood T cells from healthy controls and from alopecia areata patients with either patchy or totalis/universalis disease. RNA was extracted with the PAXgene miRNA kit for fixed scalp, the miRNeasy kit for PBMCs, and the RNeasy kit for mouse skin. In both human patients and the C3H/HeJ mouse model, the study applied high-throughput TCRbeta sequencing to look at T cell clonal expansion in alopecia areata. Biopsies were taken from tofacitinib-treated patients at baseline and again at 4 and 24 weeks into treatment, and several of those patients also had a later scalp biopsy.

Overall study results and their limits: With tofacitinib, both scalp clonality and the number of expanded CD8+ clones among the top 100 scalp clones went down significantly. Unlike mouse skin, where gammadelta T cells dominate, normal human skin contains resident alphabeta T cells that get sequenced too, which complicates analysis of the scalp TCR repertoire. Shared TCR sequences between patients were less evident than in mice, which may be partly attributable to HLA diversity in the patient population. Because the treated cohort was small and had only one nonresponder, larger studies are needed to examine links between baseline CD8+ expansion and response. During tofacitinib treatment, many expanded lesional clones stuck around in both scalp and blood, and this persistence may partly explain why relapse happens after treatment is stopped. Higher clonality and more expanded CD8+ clones were observed in lesional scalp than in normal scalp, particularly in alopecia totalis/universalis, a finding suggestive of antigenic drive.

Library preparation was by the immunoSEQ multiplex PCR assay. RNA was extracted from all samples and reverse transcribed into cDNA as template for TCR sequencing. SuperScript III was used to make first-strand cDNA, primed with a 2:1 mix of oligo-dT and random hexamers. A synthetic immune receptor repertoire was used to measure amplification bias, and any remaining bias was corrected computationally. For the original study's pipeline: Raw reads were preprocessed to remove errors, and CDR3 was defined according to IMGT conventions as the region from the conserved cysteine to phenylalanine. Clonality was computed by normalizing Shannon entropy by log2 of the number of productive unique TCRs and subtracting the result from 1. CD4 or CD8 identity of scalp clones was inferred by cross-referencing scalp TCRbeta sequences with sorted blood CD4 and CD8 repertoires. This immuneACCESS table, as held by TCRdb, lists in-frame sequences with V and J called but not all clones. Of the missing ones, under half trace to an unresolved V gene in checked studies; the others have no known cause. The DNA was the basis for D and trimming; V, J and clone size are from that table. The sample yields 170,000 or so clones; about 60% were counted once. The ten largest clones add up to around 12% of the sample.

The cysteine opens and the phenylalanine closes a CDR3 of 8 amino acids. Here the CDR3 DNA is all that survives: 24 bases in frame from base 1. The germline ends are 0 bases apart after V is trimmed by 4 bases and J by 5 bases. The germline V gene (reference sequence) specifies DFQATT as CDR1 and SNEGSKA as CDR2. Worth noting for this clone: There is no known antigen for this receptor. Base qualities are missing; no much larger clone stands one base away.

This specimen's time point label, interpreted: roughly 24 weeks on oral tofacitinib. Reading the label with the study, this specimen's treatment or condition is: oral pan-JAK inhibitor, 5-10 mg twice daily. Lesional scalp punch biopsies and peripheral blood were obtained from alopecia areata patients. After PBMCs were isolated by density centrifugation and stained for CD3, CD4 and CD8, a FACSAria was used to sort CD4+ and CD8+ T cells. The material was CD8+ T cells sorted from blood, obtained at week 24, from a patient treated with tofacitinib. The chain links TRBV20-1 with TRBJ2-7; the D gene identity is not certain. The receptor comes from a human donor with alopecia areata. The CDR3 protein is CSANEQYF. The DNA sequence is given as TGCAGTGCTAACGAGCAGTACTTC.